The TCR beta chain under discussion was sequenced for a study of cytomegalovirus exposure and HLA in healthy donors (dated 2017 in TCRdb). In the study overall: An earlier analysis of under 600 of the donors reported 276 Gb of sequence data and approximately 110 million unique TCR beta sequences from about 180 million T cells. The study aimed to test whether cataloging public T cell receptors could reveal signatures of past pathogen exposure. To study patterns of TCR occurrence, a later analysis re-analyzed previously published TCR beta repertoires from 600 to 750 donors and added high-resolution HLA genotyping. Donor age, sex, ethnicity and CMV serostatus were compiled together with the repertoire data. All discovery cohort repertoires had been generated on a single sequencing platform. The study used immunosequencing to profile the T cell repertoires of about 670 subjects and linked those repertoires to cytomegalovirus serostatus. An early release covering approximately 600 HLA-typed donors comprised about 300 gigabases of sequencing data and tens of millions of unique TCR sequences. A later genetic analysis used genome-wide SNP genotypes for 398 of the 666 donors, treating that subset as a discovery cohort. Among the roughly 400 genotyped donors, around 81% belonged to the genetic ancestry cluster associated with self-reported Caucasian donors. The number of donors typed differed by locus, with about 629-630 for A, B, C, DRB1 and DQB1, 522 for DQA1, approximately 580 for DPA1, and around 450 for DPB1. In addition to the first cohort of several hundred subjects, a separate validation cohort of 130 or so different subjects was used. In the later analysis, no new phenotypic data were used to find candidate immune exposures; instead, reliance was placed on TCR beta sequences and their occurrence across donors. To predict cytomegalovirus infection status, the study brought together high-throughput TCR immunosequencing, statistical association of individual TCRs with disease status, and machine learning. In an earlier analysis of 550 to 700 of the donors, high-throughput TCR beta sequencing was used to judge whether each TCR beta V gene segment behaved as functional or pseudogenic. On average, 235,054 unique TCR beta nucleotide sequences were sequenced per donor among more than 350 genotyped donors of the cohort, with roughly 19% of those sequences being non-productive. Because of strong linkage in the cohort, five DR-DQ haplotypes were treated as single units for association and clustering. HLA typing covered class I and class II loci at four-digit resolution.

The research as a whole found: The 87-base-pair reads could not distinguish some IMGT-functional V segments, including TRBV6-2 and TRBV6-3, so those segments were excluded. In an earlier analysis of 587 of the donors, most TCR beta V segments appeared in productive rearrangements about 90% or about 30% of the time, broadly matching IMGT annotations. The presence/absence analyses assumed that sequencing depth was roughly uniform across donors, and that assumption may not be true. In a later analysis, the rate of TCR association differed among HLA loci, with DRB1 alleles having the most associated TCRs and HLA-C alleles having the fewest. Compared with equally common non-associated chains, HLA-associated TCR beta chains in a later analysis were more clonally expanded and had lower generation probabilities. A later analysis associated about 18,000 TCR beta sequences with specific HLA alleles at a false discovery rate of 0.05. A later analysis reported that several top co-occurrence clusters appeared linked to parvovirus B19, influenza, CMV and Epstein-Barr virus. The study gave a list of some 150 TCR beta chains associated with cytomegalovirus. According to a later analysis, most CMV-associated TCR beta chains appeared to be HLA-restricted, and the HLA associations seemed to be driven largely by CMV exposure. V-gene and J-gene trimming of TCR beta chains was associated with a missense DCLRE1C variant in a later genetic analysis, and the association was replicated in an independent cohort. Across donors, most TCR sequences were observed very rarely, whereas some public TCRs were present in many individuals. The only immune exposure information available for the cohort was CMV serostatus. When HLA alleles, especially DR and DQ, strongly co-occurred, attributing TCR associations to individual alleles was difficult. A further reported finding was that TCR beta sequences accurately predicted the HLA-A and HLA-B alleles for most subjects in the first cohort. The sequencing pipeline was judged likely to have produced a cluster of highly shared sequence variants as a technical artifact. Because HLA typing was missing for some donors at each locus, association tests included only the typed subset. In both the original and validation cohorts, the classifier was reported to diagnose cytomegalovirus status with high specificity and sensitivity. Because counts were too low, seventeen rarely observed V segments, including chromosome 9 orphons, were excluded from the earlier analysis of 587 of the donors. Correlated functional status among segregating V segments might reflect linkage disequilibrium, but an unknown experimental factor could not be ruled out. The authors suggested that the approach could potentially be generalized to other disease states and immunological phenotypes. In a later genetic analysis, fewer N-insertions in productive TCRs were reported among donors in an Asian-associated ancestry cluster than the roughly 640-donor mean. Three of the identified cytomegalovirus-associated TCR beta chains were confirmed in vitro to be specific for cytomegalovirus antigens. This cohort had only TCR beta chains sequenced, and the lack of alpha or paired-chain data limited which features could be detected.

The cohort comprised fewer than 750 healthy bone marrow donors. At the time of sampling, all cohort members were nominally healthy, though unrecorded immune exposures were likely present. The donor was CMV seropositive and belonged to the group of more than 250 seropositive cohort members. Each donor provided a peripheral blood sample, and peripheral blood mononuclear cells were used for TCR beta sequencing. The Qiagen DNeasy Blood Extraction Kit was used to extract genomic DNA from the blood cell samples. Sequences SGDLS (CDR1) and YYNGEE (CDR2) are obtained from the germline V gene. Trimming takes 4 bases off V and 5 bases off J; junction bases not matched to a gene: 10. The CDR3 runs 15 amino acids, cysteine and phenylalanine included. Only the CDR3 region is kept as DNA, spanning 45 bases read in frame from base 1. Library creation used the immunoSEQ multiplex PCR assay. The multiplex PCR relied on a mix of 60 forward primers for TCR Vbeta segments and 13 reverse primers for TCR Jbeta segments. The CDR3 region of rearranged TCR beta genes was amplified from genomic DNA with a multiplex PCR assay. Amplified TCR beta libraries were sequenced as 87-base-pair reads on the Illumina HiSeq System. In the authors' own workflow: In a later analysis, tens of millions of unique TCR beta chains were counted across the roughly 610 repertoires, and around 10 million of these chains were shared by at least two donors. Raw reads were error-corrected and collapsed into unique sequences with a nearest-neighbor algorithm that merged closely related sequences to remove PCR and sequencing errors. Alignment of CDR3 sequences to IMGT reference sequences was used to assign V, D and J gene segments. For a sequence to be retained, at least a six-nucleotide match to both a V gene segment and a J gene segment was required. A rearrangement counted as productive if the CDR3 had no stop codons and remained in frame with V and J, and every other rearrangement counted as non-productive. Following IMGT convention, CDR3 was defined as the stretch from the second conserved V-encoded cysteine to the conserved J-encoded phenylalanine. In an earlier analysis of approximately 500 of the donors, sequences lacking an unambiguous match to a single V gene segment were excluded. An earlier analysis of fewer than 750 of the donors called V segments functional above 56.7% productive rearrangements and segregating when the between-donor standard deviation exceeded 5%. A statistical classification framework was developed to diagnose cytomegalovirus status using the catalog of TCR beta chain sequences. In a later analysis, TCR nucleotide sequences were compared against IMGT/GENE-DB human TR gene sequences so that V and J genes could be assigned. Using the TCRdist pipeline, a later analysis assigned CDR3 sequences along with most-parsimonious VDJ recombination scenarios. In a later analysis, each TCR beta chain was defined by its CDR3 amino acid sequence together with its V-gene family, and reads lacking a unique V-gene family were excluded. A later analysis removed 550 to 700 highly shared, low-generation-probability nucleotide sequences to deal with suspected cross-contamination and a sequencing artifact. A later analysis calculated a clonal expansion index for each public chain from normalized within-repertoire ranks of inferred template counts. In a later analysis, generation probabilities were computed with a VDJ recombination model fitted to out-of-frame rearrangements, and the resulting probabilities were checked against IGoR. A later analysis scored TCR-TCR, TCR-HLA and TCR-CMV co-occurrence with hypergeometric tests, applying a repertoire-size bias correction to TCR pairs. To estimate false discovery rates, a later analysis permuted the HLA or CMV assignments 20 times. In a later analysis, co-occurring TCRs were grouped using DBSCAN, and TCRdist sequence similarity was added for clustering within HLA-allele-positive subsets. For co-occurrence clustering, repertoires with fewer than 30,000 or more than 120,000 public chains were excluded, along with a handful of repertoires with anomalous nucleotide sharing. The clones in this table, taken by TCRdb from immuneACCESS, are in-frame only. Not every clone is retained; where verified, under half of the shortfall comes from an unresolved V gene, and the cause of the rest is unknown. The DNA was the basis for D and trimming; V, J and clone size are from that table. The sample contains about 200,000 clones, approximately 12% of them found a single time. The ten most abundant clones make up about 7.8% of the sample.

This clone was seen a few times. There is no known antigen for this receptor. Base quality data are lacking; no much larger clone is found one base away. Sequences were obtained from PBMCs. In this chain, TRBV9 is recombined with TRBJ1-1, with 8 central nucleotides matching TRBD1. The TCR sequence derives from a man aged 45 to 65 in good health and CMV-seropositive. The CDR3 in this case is CASSSGQGQGTEAFF. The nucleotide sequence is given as TGTGCCAGCAGCTCCGGACAGGGCCAGGGGACTGAAGCTTTCTTT.